This TCR beta chain was identified in a study of blood T cells in healthy people across ages. Study at large: Using template switching, researchers captured about one barcoded beta molecule for each two T cells. Study-level points and caveats: Both naive CD4+ cell counts and diversity were greater in long-lived donors than in aged donors.

Next came a second PCR, run for about 6 to 12 cycles, which used a sample-barcoded 5' primer along with a J-beta primer mix. In TCRdb, the 5' RACE reads were re-called with MiXCR into one record per CDR3 protein. Of about 580,000 distinct CDR3 sequences in the sample, around half are singletons; the top ten hold just under 25%. PBMCs numbering at least 7 million were isolated per sample. The amount of total RNA extracted per sample was at least 6 micrograms. This clonotype was counted between two and nine times. What it binds is not known. What was sequenced was blood. This clonotype was sampled from an older man in good health.

The CDR3 spells CSVVPGGYGANVLTF. CDR3 sequence (DNA): TGCAGCGTTGTCCCAGGGGGGTATGGGGCCAACGTCCTGACTTTC. The V call is TRBV29-1, the J call TRBJ2-6; a weak D match, TRBD1 (7 bases). The CDR3 has 15 amino acids. The V end lost 4 bases, the J end lost 3 bases, and 13 bases lay between the germline ends. Looked up from germline, CDR1 is SQVTM and CDR2 is ANQGSEA. The full variable domain, completed using reference TRBV29-1 and TRBJ2-6, is SAVISQKPSRDICQRGTSLTIQCQVDSQVTMMFWYRQQPGQSLTLIATANQGSEATYESGFVIDKFPISRPNLTFSTLTVSNMSPEDSSIYLCSVVPGGYGANVLTFGAGSRLTVL.